The 3 T cell receptor beta chains below all came from one sample that was sequenced in a study of blood T cell repertoires in COVID-19. Sequencing was performed with immunoSEQ multiplex PCR; in TCRdb, only in-frame clones are kept and a portion is missing. Here the sample spans around 110,000 clones, more than 75% being singletons. Input material: peripheral blood. These receptors originate from a middle-aged man with acute or convalescent COVID-19.

This clone was counted only a few times. The chain couples TRBV3-1 (or the pseudogene TRBV3-2) to TRBJ1-2; weak D call: TRBD1 (5 bases). This CDR3 has 15 residues. V gave up 2 bases and J gave up 2 bases, with 12 bases separating them. Germline V lookup: CDR1 LGHDT, CDR2 YNNKEL (reference sequence). This chain's CDR3 is CASSQRHRPNYGYTF. DNA of the CDR3: TGTGCCAGCAGCCAACGTCACAGGCCCAACTATGGCTACACCTTC.

The chain carries TRBV2 and TRBJ1-4; 9 positions match TRBD1. The length of the CDR3 is 19 residues. Germline-derived CDR1 and CDR2 are SNHLY and FYNNEI. The V gene end was trimmed by 8 bases and the J gene end by 3 bases; junction bases not matched to a gene: 19. In nucleotides, the CDR3 is TGTGCCAGCGACCGGGACAGGGAGGCCGGGTGGTTCGCTAATGAAAAACTGTTTTTT. Amino acids: CASDRDREAGWFANEKLFF.

The chain couples TRBV7-3 to TRBJ2-1; TRBD2 matches at 15 bases. Germline V gene sequence: CDR1 SGHTA, CDR2 FQGTGA. This CDR3 spans 18 amino acids. V shed 2 bases and J 9 bases; nucleotides not matched to a gene: 11. The CDR3 DNA follows: TGTGCCAGCAGCTTATCCGGTGGACTAGCGGGGGGGCCTGGTGAGCAGTTCTTC. It is translated as CASSLSGGLAGGPGEQFF.